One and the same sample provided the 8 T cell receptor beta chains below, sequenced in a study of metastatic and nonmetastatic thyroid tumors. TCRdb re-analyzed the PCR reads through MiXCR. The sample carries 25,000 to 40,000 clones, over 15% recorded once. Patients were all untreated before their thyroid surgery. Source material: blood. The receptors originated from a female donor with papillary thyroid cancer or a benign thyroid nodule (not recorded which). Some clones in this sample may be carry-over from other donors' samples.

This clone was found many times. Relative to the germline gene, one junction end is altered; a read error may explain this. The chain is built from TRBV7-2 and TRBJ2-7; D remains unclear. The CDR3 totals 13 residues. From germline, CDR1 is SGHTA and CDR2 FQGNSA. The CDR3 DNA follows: TGTGCCAGCAGCTTAGGAAGTAGGACCTTCTTCACTTTC. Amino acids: CASSLGSRTFFTF.

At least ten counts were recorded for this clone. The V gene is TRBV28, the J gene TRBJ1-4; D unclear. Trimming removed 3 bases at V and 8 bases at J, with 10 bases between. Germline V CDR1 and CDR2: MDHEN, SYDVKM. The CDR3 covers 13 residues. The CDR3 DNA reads TGTGCCAGCAGTTTGCCACACGGGGAAAAACTGTTTTTT. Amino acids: CASSLPHGEKLFF.

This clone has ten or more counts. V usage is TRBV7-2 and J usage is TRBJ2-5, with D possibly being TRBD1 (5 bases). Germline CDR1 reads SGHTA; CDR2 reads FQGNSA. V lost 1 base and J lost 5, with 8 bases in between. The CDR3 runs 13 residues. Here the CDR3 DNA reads TGTGCCAGCAGCTTAGGGGCAGGGGAGACCCAGTACTTC. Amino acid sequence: CASSLGAGETQYF. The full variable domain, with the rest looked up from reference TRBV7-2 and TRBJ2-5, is GAGVSQSPSNKVTEKGKDVELRCDPISGHTALYWYRQSLGQGLEFLIYFQGNSAPDKSGLPSDRFSAERTGGSVSTLTIQRTQQEDSAVYLCASSLGAGETQYFGPGTRLLVL.

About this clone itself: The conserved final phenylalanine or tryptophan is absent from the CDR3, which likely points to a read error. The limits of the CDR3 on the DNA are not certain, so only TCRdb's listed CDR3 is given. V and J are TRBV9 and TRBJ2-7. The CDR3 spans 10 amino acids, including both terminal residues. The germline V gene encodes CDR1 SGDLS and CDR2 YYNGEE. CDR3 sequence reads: CASSPSTVPS.

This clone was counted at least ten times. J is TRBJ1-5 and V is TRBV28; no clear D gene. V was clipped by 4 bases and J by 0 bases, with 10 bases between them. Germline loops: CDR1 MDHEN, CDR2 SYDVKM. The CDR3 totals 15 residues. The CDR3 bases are TGTGCCAGCAGTTCTCCGAAGGATAGCAATCAGCCCCAGCATTTT. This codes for CASSSPKDSNQPQHF.

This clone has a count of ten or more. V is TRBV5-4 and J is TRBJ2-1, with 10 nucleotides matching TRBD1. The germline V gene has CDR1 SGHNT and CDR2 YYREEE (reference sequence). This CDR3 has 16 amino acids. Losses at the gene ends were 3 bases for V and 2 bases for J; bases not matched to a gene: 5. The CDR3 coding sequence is TGTGCCAGCAGCTGGGGACAGGGGCGAACCTACAATGAGCAGTTCTTC. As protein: CASSWGQGRTYNEQFF.

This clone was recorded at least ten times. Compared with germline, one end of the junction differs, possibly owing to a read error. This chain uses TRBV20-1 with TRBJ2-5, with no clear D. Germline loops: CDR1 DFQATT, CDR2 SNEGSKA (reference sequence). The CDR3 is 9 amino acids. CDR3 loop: CSASETQYF. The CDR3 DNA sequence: TGCAGCGCTAGTGAGACCCAGTACTTC.

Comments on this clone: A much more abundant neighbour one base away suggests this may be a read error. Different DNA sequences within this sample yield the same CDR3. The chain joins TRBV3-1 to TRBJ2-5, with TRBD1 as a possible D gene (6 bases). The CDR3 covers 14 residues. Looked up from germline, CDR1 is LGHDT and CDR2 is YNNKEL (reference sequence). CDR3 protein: CASSQHRVGETQYF. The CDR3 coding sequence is TGTGCCAGTAGCCAACACAGGGTCGGGGAGACCCAGTACTTC.